The clone carrying this TCR beta chain was recorded a few times. This sample was taken from a study of blood T cell repertoires in COVID-19. Study-wide context: PBMCs, B-cell-depleted T cells, or T cells provided the cDNA or gDNA that made up the material.

In the original processing: Reference gene primer amplification yielded estimated nucleated cell counts. Data came from immunoSEQ multiplex PCR; TCRdb stores just in-frame clones and leaves some out. That table supplies the V and J calls and clone size; D and trimming were determined from the DNA. Altogether about 190,000 clones are present, 90% being singletons, with the ten largest covering approximately 0.64%. CDR1 KGHSH and CDR2 LQKENI come from the germline V gene. Trimming took off 8 bases at V and 3 bases at J, with 7 bases between the two ends. There are 12 residues in the CDR3. This receptor was obtained from a middle-aged man with acute or convalescent COVID-19. Sequencing was performed on peripheral blood. The J gene is TRBJ2-2, the V gene TRBV18; possibly TRBD2 for D (5 bases). CDR3 residues: CASRTDTGELFF. CDR3 DNA: TGTGCCAGCCGGACTGACACCGGGGAGCTGTTTTTT.